This paragraph covers one TCR beta chain sequence. As yet, its antigen is unknown. Measured with immunoSEQ multiplex PCR; TCRdb has only the in-frame clones, and not every one. The repertoire holds roughly 120,000 clones, about 91% seen once, with roughly 0.3% in the top ten. This entry belongs to a study of T cell repertoires and HLA-DP antigens. Study summary: One alloantigen had roughly nine groove amino acid differences from self, the other one.

The germline V gene encodes CDR1 LGHNA and CDR2 YSLEER. V was cut by 0 bases and J by 3 bases, with 17 bases left in between. CDR3 size: 17 residues. Study-level points and caveats: Naive and memory CD4+ repertoires were not analysed separately.

Sequenced sample: CD4+ T cells from PBMCs. The TCR was taken from a woman under 30 in good health and CMV-seronegative. The rearrangement uses TRBV4-3 and TRBJ1-1; unclear D gene. The CDR3 DNA is TGCGCCAGCAGCCAAGAATTTATCAGAGGATGGGACACTGAAGCTTTCTTT. Its translation: CASSQEFIRGWDTEAFF.